This is a list of T cell receptor beta chains from one sample in a study of identical twins. TCRdb itself ran the 5' RACE reads through MiXCR, one entry per CDR3 protein. The repertoire holds 200,000 to 250,000 distinct CDR3 sequences, with 6% to 7% as singletons. These records were also assigned to another study, of T cells expressing NK-cell markers.

Sequenced: CD8+ T cells sorted from blood. Receptors were obtained from a woman under 30 in good health. Each CDR3 is given with its conserved first and last residue. D genes are given only for firm matches. Size tells how often a clone was seen (once, few, many) or the class of an expanded clone, and some rows leave it out.

j_gene,abundance,d_gene,v_gene,CDR3nt,CDR3aa
TRBJ1-2,.,TRBD1,TRBV9,TGTGCCAGCAGCGGCGGAACTTCCCCGGGGACAGGATTAACTAACTATGGCTACACCTTC,CASSGGTSPGTGLTNYGYTF
TRBJ1-2,many,.,TRBV12-3/TRBV12-4,TGTGCCAGCAGTCCCCAGGATCTCGGCTATGGCTACACCTTC,CASSPQDLGYGYTF
TRBJ2-6,few,TRBD1,TRBV7-9,TGTGCCAGCGCGCCGGGACAGGGAGGAACTGGGGCCAACGTCCTGACTTTC,CASAPGQGGTGANVLTF
TRBJ2-6,.,.,TRBV5-6,TGTGCCAGCAGACCCGGACCTGGGGCCAACGTCCTGACTTTC,CASRPGPGANVLTF
TRBJ2-7,.,.,TRBV3-1,TGTGCCAGCACCCTCGGTAGCGGAAACTACTACGAGCAGTACTTC,CASTLGSGNYYEQYF
TRBJ2-7,.,.,TRBV27,TGTGCCAGCAGTTTTTGGGGTGATGGTGAGCAGTACTTC,CASSFWGDGEQYF
TRBJ1-1,many,.,TRBV12-3/TRBV12-4,TGTGCCAGCAACTTCCCGACGGAGATGAACACTGAAGCTTTCTTT,CASNFPTEMNTEAFF
TRBJ2-3,.,TRBD2,TRBV27,TGTGCCAGCAGGCTAGCGGGAGCCACAGATACGCAGTATTTT,CASRLAGATDTQYF
TRBJ2-1,.,.,TRBV7-9,TGTGCCAGCAGCGGACCTCAAAGGCGGGGGCTCGGGAATGAGCAGTTCTTC,CASSGPQRRGLGNEQFF
TRBJ1-4,many,.,TRBV12-3/TRBV12-4,TGTGCCAGCAGTATCGGGCCTCCGGGTGAAAAACTGTTTTTT,CASSIGPPGEKLFF
TRBJ1-3,few,.,TRBV12-3/TRBV12-4,TGTGCCAGCAGTTTGACGGGTATCTCTGGAAACACCATATATTTT,CASSLTGISGNTIYF
TRBJ2-5,.,.,TRBV21-1,TGTGCCAGCAGCAAAGTAGAAGAGACCCAGTACTTC,CASSKVEETQYF
TRBJ2-2,many,.,TRBV6-1,TGTGCCAGCAGCGTCAGTGCGTTCAACACCGGGGAGCTGTTTTTT,CASSVSAFNTGELFF
TRBJ2-3,.,TRBD2,TRBV11-2,TGTGCCAGCAGTATGACTAGCGGGGGTGGGGATACGCAGTATTTT,CASSMTSGGGDTQYF
TRBJ2-5,many,.,TRBV15,TGTGCCACCAGCAGAGAGGGGGGCTACCAAGAGACCCAGTACTTC,CATSREGGYQETQYF
TRBJ2-7,few,TRBD2,TRBV5-6,TGTGCCAGCAGCCCCGGACTAGCGGGAGTCTACGTAGGTGGATGGACAGACGAGCAGTACTTC,CASSPGLAGVYVGGWTDEQYF
TRBJ1-1,many,.,TRBV3-1,TGTGCCAGCAGCCAAGATGGGGTTAAAGCTTTCTTT,CASSQDGVKAFF
TRBJ1-6,few,TRBD1,TRBV6-4,TGTGCCAGCAGGCCCTTTGGGACAGTTAATTCACCCCTCCACTTT,CASRPFGTVNSPLHF
TRBJ2-1,few,TRBD2,TRBV7-9,TGTGCCAGCAGCTTAGCTACCGGGGGGGAGCAGTTCTTC,CASSLATGGEQFF
TRBJ2-7,.,TRBD2,TRBV6-1,TGTGCCAGCACAAACATCGTTGGTCGGGGGGGCATCACCTACGAGCAGTACTTC,CASTNIVGRGGITYEQYF
TRBJ1-1,few,TRBD1,TRBV6-4,TGTGCCAGCAGTGACTCGACAGGGGGAAACACTGAAGCTTTCTTT,CASSDSTGGNTEAFF
TRBJ2-3,many,.,TRBV12-5,TGTGCTAGTGGTTCTACGGATACGCAGTATTTT,CASGSTDTQYF
TRBJ2-3,.,.,TRBV2,TGTGCCAGCAGTGGTCTCTGGACTAGCACAGATACGCAGTATTTT,CASSGLWTSTDTQYF
TRBJ2-7,few,.,TRBV30,TGTGCCTGGAGTGGTCGTAAAGGGGCAAACGAGCAGTACTTC,CAWSGRKGANEQYF
TRBJ1-1,many,.,TRBV5-1,TGCGCCAGCAGCAATAATCCTTCTGTGAACACTGAAGCTTTCTTT,CASSNNPSVNTEAFF
TRBJ2-2,.,TRBD1,TRBV7-9,TGTGCCAGCAGCATTCGACAGGGGAACAGGGAGCTGTTTTTT,CASSIRQGNRELFF
TRBJ2-7,few,.,TRBV25-1,TGTGCCAGCAGTGAGGCTTCGAGGGGGTCCTACGAGCAGTACTTC,CASSEASRGSYEQYF
TRBJ2-7,.,.,TRBV30,TGTGCCTGGAGTGTACAGCTAGCCTACGAGCAGTACTTC,CAWSVQLAYEQYF
TRBJ2-1,few,TRBD1,TRBV27,TGTGCCAGCAGTGACCGGACAGGGTTCGGTGAGCAGTTCTTC,CASSDRTGFGEQFF
TRBJ1-1,.,TRBD1,TRBV4-2,TGTGCCAGCAGCCCAGGGGGTCACACCCCTGAAGCTTTCTTT,CASSPGGHTPEAFF
TRBJ2-7,.,.,TRBV6-2/TRBV6-3,TGTGCCAGCAGCTCTTATTTGGGCTACGAGCAGTACTTC,CASSSYLGYEQYF
TRBJ2-7,many,.,TRBV5-1,TGCGCCAGCAGCTTGGCTCTAGCCGTTCCCTCCTACGAGCAGTACTTC,CASSLALAVPSYEQYF
TRBJ2-1,many,.,TRBV7-7,TGTGCCAGCAGCGATAAGGTCCGTGGGAGCTCCTACAATGAGCAGTTCTTC,CASSDKVRGSSYNEQFF
TRBJ2-3,.,.,TRBV9,TGTGCCAGCAGTGGGGGGGGGGCGCAGAATACGCAGTATTTT,CASSGGGAQNTQYF
TRBJ2-3,few,.,TRBV15,TGTGCCACCAGCCTGGGGATAGCGGGCACAGATACGCAGTATTTT,CATSLGIAGTDTQYF
TRBJ2-2,few,.,TRBV11-2,TGTGCCAGCAGCTTAGACCCACTTAGGGGAGGCGGGGAGCTGTTTTTT,CASSLDPLRGGGELFF
TRBJ1-5,many,.,TRBV5-5,TGTGCCAGCAGCTTGACAGGGTATAGCAATCAGCCCCAGCATTTT,CASSLTGYSNQPQHF
TRBJ2-7,many,.,TRBV6-2/TRBV6-3,TGTGCCAGCAGTTACGGATTCTACGAGCAGTACTTC,CASSYGFYEQYF
TRBJ1-4,few,.,TRBV7-9,TGTGCCAGCAGCTCCCAACGGGAAAAAAAACTGTTTTTT,CASSSQREKKLFF
TRBJ2-1,few,.,TRBV19,TGTGCCAGCACTTCAGGCTACTATGAGCAGTTCTTC,CASTSGYYEQFF
TRBJ1-1,few,.,TRBV5-1,TGCGCCAGCAGCCTCGCTAATTCCAGAGTGAACACTGAAGCTTTCTTT,CASSLANSRVNTEAFF
TRBJ2-1,few,.,TRBV6-1,TGTGCCAGCAGGGATGGGCAGGGAGAGGGAGGTGAGCAGTTCTTC,CASRDGQGEGGEQFF